A selection of T cell receptor beta chains follows, all from one sample in a study of blood T cell repertoires in COVID-19. Repertoires were generated with immunoSEQ multiplex PCR, while TCRdb's copy carries only in-frame clones and drops some. The sample gives roughly 210,000 clones, roughly 90% of which show up once; over 1.5% is in the top ten. Specimen: peripheral blood. Receptors originate from a man aged 65 to 79 with acute or convalescent COVID-19. The CDR3 runs from the conserved cysteine through the conserved F or W. A D gene is named only where the DNA matches it firmly. The size of a clone is reported for some rows only, either as once, few or many, or as a class for expanded clones.

V	J	D	size	DNA	CDR3
TRBV19	TRBJ2-6	-	-	TGTGCCAGTAGTATGGGACAAAGTGTAGCCAACGTCCTGACTTTC	CASSMGQSVANVLTF
TRBV3-1/TRBV3-2	TRBJ1-4	-	-	TGTGCCAGCAGCCGTGGGTCGGGACAAGTGGCTTCCTTT	CASSRGSGQVASF
TRBV6-5	TRBJ2-7	-	-	TGTGCCAGCAGTTCTCACTCCAGGGAAAACGAGCAGTACTTC	CASSSHSRENEQYF
TRBV2	TRBJ1-2	-	few	TGTGCCAGCAGTGAACAGGCGTATGGCTACACCTTC	CASSEQAYGYTF
TRBV18	TRBJ2-5	TRBD1	-	TGTGCCAGCCGTCCCGGGACAGGGGGAGGTGGAGAGACCCAGTACTTC	CASRPGTGGGGETQYF
TRBV20-1	TRBJ1-1	-	-	TGCAGTGCTAGAGACCTACCTGAAGCTTTCTTT	CSARDLPEAFF
TRBV25-1	TRBJ1-1	-	-	TGTGCCAGCAGTGACTCATCCCGGGGGAACACTGAAGCTTTCTTT	CASSDSSRGNTEAFF
TRBV19	TRBJ1-5	-	-	TGTGCCAGTAGTATTGTAGATAGCAATCAGCCCCAGCATTTT	CASSIVDSNQPQHF
TRBV7-9	TRBJ1-4	TRBD1	once	TGTGCCAGCAGCTTAGACAGGGGGCTGGCTAATGAAAAACTGTTTTTT	CASSLDRGLANEKLFF
TRBV6-6	TRBJ2-1	TRBD2	-	TGTGCCAGCAGTTACCGGACTAGCGGGTACAATGAGCAGTTCTTC	CASSYRTSGYNEQFF
TRBV28	TRBJ1-4	-	-	TGTGCCAGCCGGGAGGCTAATGAAAAACTGTTTTTT	CASREANEKLFF
TRBV19	TRBJ1-5	TRBD1	-	TGTGCCAGTAGTATAGATACCAGGACAGGGGCCGAGGACCAGCATTTT	CASSIDTRTGAEDQHF
TRBV6-5	TRBJ1-1	TRBD1	-	TGTGCCAGCAGTTCTACAGGGGGGGGCACTGAAGCTTTCTTT	CASSSTGGGTEAFF
TRBV28	TRBJ2-2	-	-	TGTGCCAGCCGGAGGGCGAACACCGGGGAGCTGTTTTTT	CASRRANTGELFF
TRBV3-1/TRBV3-2	TRBJ1-1	TRBD1	-	TGTGCCAGCTCAGGGGGCATGAACACTGAAGCTTTCTTT	CASSGGMNTEAFF
TRBV9	TRBJ1-4	TRBD1	-	TGTGCCAGCACCCAGACCACCAGGGGGAAACTGTTTTTT	CASTQTTRGKLFF
TRBV11-1	TRBJ2-2	TRBD2	-	TGTGCCAGCAGCTTTGCTAGCGGGGCGACCGGGGAGCTGTTTTTT	CASSFASGATGELFF
TRBV19	TRBJ2-1	-	-	TGTGCCAGTAGTATAGGGACTTCCTACTCCTACAATGAGCAGTTCTTC	CASSIGTSYSYNEQFF
TRBV7-9	TRBJ2-1	TRBD2	once	TGTGCCAGCAGCTTAAGGCTAGCGGGAAGGAATGAGCAGTTCTTC	CASSLRLAGRNEQFF
TRBV6-6	TRBJ2-7	-	once	TGTGCCAGCAGTTTTCCGGACAGAAACTACGAGCAGTACTTC	CASSFPDRNYEQYF
TRBV15	TRBJ2-1	TRBD2	-	TGTGCCACCAGCAGAATAGCGGGAGGAGGTGAGCAGTTCTTC	CATSRIAGGGEQFF
TRBV10-3	TRBJ2-2	TRBD2	-	TGTGCCATCAGTGAGTCGATAGGGACTAGCGGGAGAACCGGGGAGCTGTTTTTT	CAISESIGTSGRTGELFF
TRBV19	TRBJ1-2	-	-	TGTGCCAGTAGTAAGGAGAGAAACTATGGCTACACCTTC	CASSKERNYGYTF
TRBV28	TRBJ2-2	TRBD2	-	TGTGCCAGCAGCGCTAGCGGAACCACCGGGGAGCTGTTTTTT	CASSASGTTGELFF
TRBV9	TRBJ1-4	-	-	TGTGCCAGCAGCGTAGGGGCCGACAGGGAAAAACTGTTTTTT	CASSVGADREKLFF
TRBV2	TRBJ2-1	TRBD2	-	TGTGCCAGCAGGGCCAAGGCGGGAGGGAACAATGAGCAGTTCTTC	CASRAKAGGNNEQFF
TRBV29-1	TRBJ1-3	-	-	TGCAGCGTTGGACAGGCTGGAAACACCATATATTTT	CSVGQAGNTIYF
TRBV2	TRBJ2-5	TRBD2	-	TGTGCCAGCAGTGTAACCGGTATAGCGGGAGGGGTGGAGACCCAGTACTTC	CASSVTGIAGGVETQYF
TRBV9	TRBJ1-6	TRBD1	-	TGTGCCAGCAGCGTAGGGGCAGGGGGTGGCAATTCACCCCTCCACTTT	CASSVGAGGGNSPLHF
TRBV4-3	TRBJ2-2	-	-	TGCGCCAGCAGCCAAGATTTCATCACCGGGGAGCTGTTTTTT	CASSQDFITGELFF
TRBV5-1	TRBJ2-3	TRBD2	-	TGCGCCAGCAGCCACGACGGGACTAGCGGCACAGATACGCAGTATTTT	CASSHDGTSGTDTQYF
TRBV18	TRBJ2-5	-	-	TGTGCCAGCTCACCAAGCCGGGAAAGCGGAGAGACCCAGTACTTC	CASSPSRESGETQYF
TRBV7-3	TRBJ2-2	TRBD2	-	TGTGCCAGCAGCTTAACACACCTCGGGACTAGCGGACCCACCGGGGAGCTGTTTTTT	CASSLTHLGTSGPTGELFF
TRBV7-2	TRBJ2-6	-	-	TGTGCCAGCAGCTACACAGGGACTGGGGCCAACGTCCTGACTTTC	CASSYTGTGANVLTF
TRBV6-5	TRBJ1-2	-	once	TGTGCCAGCAGCAATGGGACAATTTATGGCTACACCTTC	CASSNGTIYGYTF
TRBV6-5	TRBJ1-1	-	-	TGTGCCAGCAGACCACGGGGGTTTGGCACTGAAGCTTTCTTT	CASRPRGFGTEAFF
TRBV2	TRBJ1-2	TRBD1	once	TGTGCCAACAACAGGGGGCGGTCAGTCTATGGCTACACCTTC	CANNRGRSVYGYTF
TRBV19	TRBJ2-2	TRBD2	-	TGTGCCAGTAGTGTGACTAGCGGGAGCCCCAACACCGGGGAGCTGTTTTTT	CASSVTSGSPNTGELFF
TRBV6-5	TRBJ1-2	TRBD1	-	TGTGCCAGCAGTTACTTTAGAGGGGGCTTGGCGGGCTACACCTTC	CASSYFRGGLAGYTF
TRBV5-6	TRBJ2-1	TRBD1	once	TGTGCCAGCAGTTACTACAGGGGCTCCTACAATGAGCAGTTCTTC	CASSYYRGSYNEQFF
TRBV15	TRBJ2-3	-	-	TGTGCCACCAGCAGACCTCAGTCAGGGGCAGATACGCAGTATTTT	CATSRPQSGADTQYF
TRBV2	TRBJ2-1	-	few	TGTGCCAGCAGTGAAGAGGAGCCCTCCTACAATGAGCAGTTCTTC	CASSEEEPSYNEQFF
TRBV28	TRBJ1-5	TRBD1	-	TGTGCCAGCAGTCTCACGTCCGGGACAGGGGGCCGGCCCCAGCATTTT	CASSLTSGTGGRPQHF
TRBV5-5	TRBJ1-2	TRBD1	-	TGTGCCAGCAGCTTATGGCGGCAGGGGGCCTATGGCTACACCTTC	CASSLWRQGAYGYTF
TRBV28	TRBJ1-5	-	-	TGTGCCAGCAGAAGGGGGTTAAGCAATCAGCCCCAGCATTTT	CASRRGLSNQPQHF
TRBV5-1	TRBJ1-5	-	-	TGCGCCAGCAGCTTGGGGGAGTTTAGCAATCAGCCCCAGCATTTT	CASSLGEFSNQPQHF
TRBV19	TRBJ1-5	-	once	TGTGCCAGTAGTACGGGGGATCAGCCCCAGCATTTT	CASSTGDQPQHF
TRBV2	TRBJ1-2	TRBD1	once	TGTGCCAGCGGGACAGGAGCAGTTCTTGGCTACACCTTC	CASGTGAVLGYTF
TRBV5-5	TRBJ2-1	-	-	TGTGCCAGCAGCTTGGCCGGAGATGAGCAGTTCTTC	CASSLAGDEQFF
TRBV9	TRBJ2-1	TRBD1	-	TGTGCCAGCAGCGTATCGGGACAGGGCTCCTACAATGAGCAGTTCTTC	CASSVSGQGSYNEQFF
TRBV19	TRBJ2-2	TRBD2	-	TGTGCCAGTAGTATAGGTCGACTAGCGGGAGTGGCCGGGGAGCTGTTTTTT	CASSIGRLAGVAGELFF
TRBV3-1/TRBV3-2	TRBJ2-4	-	-	TGTGCCAGCAGCTCCCTAGACCAAGGCATTCAGTACTTC	CASSSLDQGIQYF
TRBV6-5	TRBJ2-3	-	-	TGTGCCAGCAGGAGTCCGGGAGCGGATACGCAGTATTTT	CASRSPGADTQYF
TRBV4-3	TRBJ2-7	TRBD1	-	TGCGCCAGCAGCCAGGAACTACAGGGGGCCGGCTACGAGCAGTACTTC	CASSQELQGAGYEQYF
TRBV7-6	TRBJ1-6	TRBD1	-	TGTGCCAGCAGTCATAGCCCGGGACAGGATAATTCACCCCTCCACTTT	CASSHSPGQDNSPLHF
TRBV18	TRBJ2-7	TRBD1	-	TGTGCCAGCTCCCCAGGCCGGGACAGGTCACAGAGGGGCTACGAGCAGTACTTC	CASSPGRDRSQRGYEQYF
TRBV9	TRBJ1-6	-	-	TGTGCCAGCAGCGTAGAAGGGCAGGGTGGTTCACCCCTCCACTTT	CASSVEGQGGSPLHF